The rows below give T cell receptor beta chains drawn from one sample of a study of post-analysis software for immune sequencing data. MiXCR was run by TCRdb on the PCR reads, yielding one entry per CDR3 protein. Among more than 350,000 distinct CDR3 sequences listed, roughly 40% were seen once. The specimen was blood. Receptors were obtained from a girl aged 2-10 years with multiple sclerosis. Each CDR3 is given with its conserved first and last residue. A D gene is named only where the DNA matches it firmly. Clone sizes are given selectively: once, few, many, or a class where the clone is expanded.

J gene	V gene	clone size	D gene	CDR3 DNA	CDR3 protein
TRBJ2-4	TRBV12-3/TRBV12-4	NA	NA	TGTGCCAGCAGTTTAGAGGCGATCCTAGCCAAAAACATTCAGTACTTC	CASSLEAILAKNIQYF
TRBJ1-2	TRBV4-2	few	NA	TGTGCCAGCAGCCAGGAAGAGAGGGGAACACGGGGCTACACCTTC	CASSQEERGTRGYTF
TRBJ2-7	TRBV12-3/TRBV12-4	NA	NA	TGTGCCAGCGCAGGGTCTCACGAGCAGTACTTC	CASAGSHEQYF
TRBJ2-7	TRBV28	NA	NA	TGTGCCAGCAGTCCCCTGCGGACTGACTCCTACGAGCAGTACTTC	CASSPLRTDSYEQYF
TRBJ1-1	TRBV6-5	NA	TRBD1	TGTGCCAGCAGACAGGGACAGCGTGAAGCTTTCTTT	CASRQGQREAFF
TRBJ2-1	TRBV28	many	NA	TGTGCCAGCTCACCGTCTTCCTACAATGAGCAGTTCTTC	CASSPSSYNEQFF
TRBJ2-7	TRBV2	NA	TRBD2	TGTGCCAGCAGTGAAGGCGGGGGGTCATCCTACGAGCAGTACTTC	CASSEGGGSSYEQYF
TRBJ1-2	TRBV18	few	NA	TGTGCCAGCTCACCACCAGCGGGCCCGGGAGGCTACACCTTC	CASSPPAGPGGYTF
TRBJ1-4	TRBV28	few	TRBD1	TGTGCCAGCTCCCCGGGACAGGGGTCAGTGACGGGAAAACTGTTTTTT	CASSPGQGSVTGKLFF
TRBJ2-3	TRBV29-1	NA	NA	TGCAGCGTTGTACCCGGGATCACAGATACGCAGTATTTT	CSVVPGITDTQYF
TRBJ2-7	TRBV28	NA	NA	TGTGCCAGCAGTATACAGGGAGAGCAGTACTTC	CASSIQGEQYF
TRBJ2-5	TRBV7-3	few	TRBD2	TGTGCCAGCAGCTTAAGACCGACTAGCGCCCAAGAGACCCAGTACTTC	CASSLRPTSAQETQYF
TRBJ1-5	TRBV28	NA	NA	TGTGCCAGCAACACAGGGCGAAACATCCTCAATCAGCCCCAGCATTTT	CASNTGRNILNQPQHF
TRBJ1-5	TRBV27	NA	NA	TGTGCCAGCAGTTGGGGGATCGATCAGCCCCAGCATTTT	CASSWGIDQPQHF
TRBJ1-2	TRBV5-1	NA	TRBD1	TGCGCCAGCAGCGAAGGGACAGGAGTCAACTATGGCTACACCTTC	CASSEGTGVNYGYTF
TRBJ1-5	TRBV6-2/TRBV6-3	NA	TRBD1	TGTGCCAGCAGTTACGAGACAGGGGCTCTCAATCAGCCCCAGCATTTT	CASSYETGALNQPQHF
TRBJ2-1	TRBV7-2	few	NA	TGTGCCAGCAGCTATACAGGGCTGAATGAGCAGTTCTTC	CASSYTGLNEQFF
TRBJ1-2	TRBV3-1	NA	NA	TGTGCCAGCAGCCAAGATTGGGCTAACTATGGCTACACCTTC	CASSQDWANYGYTF
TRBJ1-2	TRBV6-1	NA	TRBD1	TGTGCCACCCCGGGACAGGGAGTAGAAGGCTACACCTTC	CATPGQGVEGYTF
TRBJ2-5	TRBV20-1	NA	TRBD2	TGCAGTGCTAGGCCGCCGCCCGGACTAGCGGGAGCAGAGACCCAGTACTTC	CSARPPPGLAGAETQYF
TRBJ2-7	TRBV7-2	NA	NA	TGTGCCAGCAGCTCACCGGGACTCCTCTCCTACGAGCAGTACTTC	CASSSPGLLSYEQYF
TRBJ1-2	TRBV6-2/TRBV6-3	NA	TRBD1	TGTGCCAGCAGCCCGGACAGGGGGCGCCTCTTCGGCTACACCTTC	CASSPDRGRLFGYTF
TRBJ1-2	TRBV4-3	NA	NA	TGCGCCAGCAGCCAATTGTTTCCCAACTATGGCTACACCTTC	CASSQLFPNYGYTF
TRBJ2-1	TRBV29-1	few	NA	TGCAGCGTTGAAGACCAGAGGGCCTCCTACAATGAGCAGTTCTTC	CSVEDQRASYNEQFF
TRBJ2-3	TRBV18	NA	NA	TGTGTCAGCTCACCAGAGACAGGCACAGATACGCAGTATTTT	CVSSPETGTDTQYF
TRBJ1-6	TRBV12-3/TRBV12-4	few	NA	TGTGCCAGCAGTTTAGGGTTGCCTGGTAATTCACCCCTCCACTTT	CASSLGLPGNSPLHF
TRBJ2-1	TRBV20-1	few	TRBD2	TGCAGTGCTAGCCAGACTAGCGGGAGGGCCTTCAATGAGCAGTTCTTC	CSASQTSGRAFNEQFF
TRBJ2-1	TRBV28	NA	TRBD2	TGTGCCAGCAGTTTCCCGGGACTAGTCGACAATGAGCAGTTCTTC	CASSFPGLVDNEQFF
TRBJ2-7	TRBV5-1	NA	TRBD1	TGCGCCAGCAGCTTGGGGGACAGTAGTAACGAGCAGTACTTC	CASSLGDSSNEQYF
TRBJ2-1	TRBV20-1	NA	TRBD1	TGCAGTGCGCCCACAGGGGGCGCGGCCTACAATGAGCAGTTCTTC	CSAPTGGAAYNEQFF
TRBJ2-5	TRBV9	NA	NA	TGTGCCAGCAGCGTAGCTTTTGGGCGCAAGGTCGCGGAGACCCAGTACTTC	CASSVAFGRKVAETQYF
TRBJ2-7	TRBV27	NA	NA	TGTGCCAGCAGTTTATTTCGTCCGGACCCCTACGAGCAGTACTTC	CASSLFRPDPYEQYF
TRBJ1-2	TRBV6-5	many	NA	TGTGCCAGCGCAGGGCAGCGCTATGGCTACACCTTC	CASAGQRYGYTF
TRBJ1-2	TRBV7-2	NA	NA	TGTGCCAGCAGCTTAGGACCCTATGGCTACACCTTC	CASSLGPYGYTF
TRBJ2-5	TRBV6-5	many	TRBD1	TGTGCCAGCAGTCCAATCAGGGGGCGGGATCAAGAGACCCAGTACTTC	CASSPIRGRDQETQYF
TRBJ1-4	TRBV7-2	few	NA	TGTGCCAGCAGCCCCTATTTCCGGGCAGGGGCTGAAAAACTGTTTTTT	CASSPYFRAGAEKLFF
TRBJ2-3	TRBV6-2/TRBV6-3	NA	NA	TGTGCCAGCAGTGCCCAGAGGACAACGAGGTATACGCAGTATTTT	CASSAQRTTRYTQYF
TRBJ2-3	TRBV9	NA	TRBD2	TGTGCCAGCAGCGTGGCGGGAGTCATAACAGATACGCAGTATTTT	CASSVAGVITDTQYF
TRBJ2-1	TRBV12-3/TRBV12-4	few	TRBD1	TGTGCCAGCAGTCGCTGGGACAGGGTTGGCAATGAGCAGTTCTTC	CASSRWDRVGNEQFF
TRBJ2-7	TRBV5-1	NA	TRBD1	TGCGCCAGCAGCTTCGTAGCCGGGACAGGTAGGGACGAGCAGTACTTC	CASSFVAGTGRDEQYF
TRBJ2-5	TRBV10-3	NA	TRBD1	TGTGCCATCAGTGAGTCGACAGGGCTGGAGACCCAGTACTTC	CAISESTGLETQYF
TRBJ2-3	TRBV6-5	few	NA	TGTGCCAGCAGTTACTCTCACACCCTACCTAGCACAGATACGCAGTATTTT	CASSYSHTLPSTDTQYF